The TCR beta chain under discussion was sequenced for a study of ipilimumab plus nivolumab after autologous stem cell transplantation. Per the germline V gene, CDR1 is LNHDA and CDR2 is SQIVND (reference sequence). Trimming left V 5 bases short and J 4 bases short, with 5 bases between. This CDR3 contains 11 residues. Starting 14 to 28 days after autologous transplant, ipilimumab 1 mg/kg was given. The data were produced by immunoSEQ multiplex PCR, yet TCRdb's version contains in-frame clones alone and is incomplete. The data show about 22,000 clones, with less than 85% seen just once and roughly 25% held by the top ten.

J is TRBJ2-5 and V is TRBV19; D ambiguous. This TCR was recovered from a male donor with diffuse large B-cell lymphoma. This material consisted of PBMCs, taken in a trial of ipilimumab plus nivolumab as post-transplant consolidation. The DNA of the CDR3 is TGTGCCAGTAGTTTACGAGAGACCCAGTACTTC. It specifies CASSLRETQYF.